This TCR beta chain stems from a study of cytotoxic CD8 clonotypes in ibrutinib-treated CLL. In the study overall: The patients comprised some 10 relapsed/refractory and about 15 treatment-naive cases, about 18 IGHV unmutated.

On this clone: No antigen is known for it. The sample has other DNA sequences that encode this CDR3 too.

Points from the study as a whole: Collection times varied between progressing and sustained-remission patients.

Clones were sequenced by immunoSEQ multiplex PCR, and TCRdb holds only the in-frame ones, with some missing. Among 250,000 to 350,000 clones listed, 60% to 80% were seen once. The germline V gene has CDR1 MNHNS and CDR2 SASEGT. The CDR3 contains 12 residues. Deletions cut 0 bases from V and 4 bases from J, with 4 bases between. The sequencing here drew on PBMCs, taken at disease progression, from a patient treated with ibrutinib. The TCR comes from a human donor with chronic lymphocytic leukemia. This chain uses TRBV6-1 with TRBJ2-7; no reliable D call. The CDR3 bases are TGTGCCAGCAGTGAAGCAGGGTACGAGCAGTACTTC. It is translated as CASSEAGYEQYF.